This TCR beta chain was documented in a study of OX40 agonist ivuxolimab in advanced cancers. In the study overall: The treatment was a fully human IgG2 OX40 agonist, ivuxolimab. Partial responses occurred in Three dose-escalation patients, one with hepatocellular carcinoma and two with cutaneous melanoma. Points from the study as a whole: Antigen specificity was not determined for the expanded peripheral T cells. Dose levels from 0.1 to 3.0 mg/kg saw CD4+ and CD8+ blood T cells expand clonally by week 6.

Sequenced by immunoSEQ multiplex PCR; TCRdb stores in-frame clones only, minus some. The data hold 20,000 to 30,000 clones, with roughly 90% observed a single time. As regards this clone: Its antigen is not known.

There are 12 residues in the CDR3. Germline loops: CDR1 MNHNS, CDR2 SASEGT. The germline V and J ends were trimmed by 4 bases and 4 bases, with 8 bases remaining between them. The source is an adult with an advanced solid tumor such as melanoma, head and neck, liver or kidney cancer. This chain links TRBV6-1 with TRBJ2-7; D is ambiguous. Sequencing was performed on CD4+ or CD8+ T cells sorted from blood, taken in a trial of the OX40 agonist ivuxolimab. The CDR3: CASSAVGYEQYF. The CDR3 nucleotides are TGTGCCAGCAGTGCGGTTGGGTACGAGCAGTACTTC.